This T cell receptor (beta chain) was found in a study of cytomegalovirus exposure and HLA in healthy donors. The wider study: In an earlier analysis, 117 million unique TCR beta sequences were found from 200 million or so T cells.

Remarks on this clone: The antigen is undetermined.

The PCR employed 60 Vbeta primers together with 13 Jbeta primers. Measured with immunoSEQ multiplex PCR; TCRdb has only the in-frame clones, and not every one. This table has about 150,000 clones, around 84% appearing once. Per germline, CDR1 MNHNS and CDR2 SASEGT. The V gene lost 6 bases and the J gene lost 3 bases, with 11 bases spanning the gap. There are 13 residues in the CDR3. Study observations and caveats: Across all donors, roughly uniform sequencing depth was an assumption of the presence/absence analyses.

Sequenced sample: PBMCs. The V and J genes are TRBV6-1 and TRBJ1-1; D remains ambiguous. The clonotype comes from a man aged 18 to 35 in good health and CMV-seronegative. The CDR3 here is CASRIDGDTEAFF. CDR3 DNA: TGTGCCAGCAGGATAGACGGGGACACTGAAGCTTTCTTT.